The present TCR beta chain was sequenced within a study of T cells in Graves' hyperthyroidism and ophthalmopathy. TCR beta CDR3 region amplification was performed from RNA transcripts. First-round RT-PCR of the TCR CDR3 relied on the HTBI primer set. One entry per CDR3 protein results from TCRdb running MiXCR on the multiplex PCR reads. The sample shows approximately 870,000 distinct CDR3 sequences, roughly 37% of them seen only once. Clinical symptoms, serum thyroxine, TRAb, thyroid ultrasound and orbital computed tomography informed diagnoses. Trimming cost V 5 bases and J 3 bases, with 16 bases left between them. The CDR3 consists of 15 residues. Germline V lookup: CDR1 SGHTA, CDR2 FQGNSA. Points on this clonotype: Its antigen is undetermined.

Overall study findings and caveats: The majority of expanded thyroid clonotypes above 0.001 also appeared in blood.

V usage is TRBV7-2 and J usage is TRBJ2-5; D ambiguous. The material sequenced was blood. The clonotype comes from a man between 18 and 29 years old with Graves' hyperthyroidism. Here the CDR3 reads CASSQEILAEETQYF. In nucleotides, the CDR3 is TGTGCCAGCAGCCAAGAAATCCTGGCAGAAGAGACCCAGTACTTC.